Listed below are T cell receptor beta chains from one sample, sequenced in a study of blood T cell repertoires in COVID-19. Produced via immunoSEQ multiplex PCR; TCRdb's table is partial and in-frame only. The table has fewer than 350,000 clones, approximately 86% seen once. The specimen sequenced was peripheral blood. The receptor set was obtained from a man in his late teens or twenties with active or convalescent COVID-19. Both conserved end residues are part of each CDR3. D genes are given only for firm matches. Rows may omit the clone size; those that give it use once, few, many or a size class.

TRBJ1-2,16,NA,TRBV12-5,NA,CASGLVEGSSSYGYTF,TGTGCTAGTGGTTTGGTAGAAGGGTCTAGCAGCTATGGCTACACCTTC
TRBJ2-5,14,TRBD2,TRBV2,NA,CASSEQRGWQTQYF,TGTGCCAGCAGTGAACAGCGGGGGTGGCAGACCCAGTACTTC
TRBJ2-7,12,NA,TRBV29-1,NA,CSAGQQDYEQYF,TGCAGCGCAGGACAGCAAGACTACGAGCAGTACTTC
TRBJ1-2,13,NA,TRBV5-1,once,CASSLDRIFGYTF,TGCGCCAGCAGCTTGGACAGAATATTTGGCTACACCTTC
TRBJ1-2,16,NA,TRBV7-8,NA,CASSSTRMWGLSGYTF,TGTGCCAGCAGCTCAACCCGAATGTGGGGGCTGTCTGGCTACACCTTC
TRBJ1-1,16,TRBD1,TRBV3-1/TRBV3-2,NA,CASSQVRGTGHTEAFF,TGTGCCAGCAGCCAAGTCCGAGGGACAGGGCACACTGAAGCTTTCTTT
TRBJ2-7,15,NA,TRBV7-2,NA,CASSLGTTSSYEQYF,TGTGCCAGCAGCTTAGGGACTACGAGCTCCTACGAGCAGTACTTC
TRBJ2-1,11,NA,TRBV3-1/TRBV3-2,NA,CASSPSYEQFF,TGTGCCAGCAGCCCCAGTTATGAGCAGTTCTTC
TRBJ2-1,17,TRBD1,TRBV5-1,NA,CASSLSRGTGPYNEQFF,TGCGCCAGCAGCCTCTCCCGGGGGACAGGTCCCTACAATGAGCAGTTCTTC
TRBJ1-5,17,TRBD1,TRBV27,NA,CASSLTPVQGFHQPQHF,TGTGCCAGCAGTTTAACCCCGGTACAGGGGTTTCATCAGCCCCAGCATTTT
TRBJ2-5,15,NA,TRBV15,NA,CATSRDSGGRETQYF,TGTGCCACCAGCAGAGATTCGGGGGGCAGGGAGACCCAGTACTTC
TRBJ1-4,20,NA,TRBV28,NA,CASSLLLGSVSDTTNEKLFF,TGTGCCAGCAGTTTATTATTGGGGTCGGTCTCGGACACAACTAATGAAAAACTGTTTTTT